The source of this T cell receptor beta chain is a study of T cell repertoires and Cas9 in healthy adults. Study summary: Characterization of SpCas9-reactive CD4 and CD8 T cells covered multi-effector potency, cytotoxicity and lineage. Study-level findings and limits: A high frequency of SpCas9-reactive regulatory T cells appeared within the response.

TCRdb's copy holds only in-frame clones and misses some; the assay was immunoSEQ multiplex PCR. The data contain approximately 1,500 clones, around 78% of them singletons. Trimming took 4 bases from V and 7 from J; bases not matched to a gene: 4. CDR3 size: 12 residues. The germline V gene has CDR1 SGHTA and CDR2 FQGNSA. The rearrangement joins TRBV7-2 to TRBJ2-7; 7 bases are a match to TRBD1. The receptor's source is a human donor in good health. The sequenced material came from SpCas9-reactive Tregs (CD4+, CD25+, CD127-, CD137+, CD154-) from PBMCs; culture status not recorded. The CDR3 sequence is CASSSTGREQYF. The CDR3 DNA is TGTGCCAGCAGCTCGACAGGGCGAGAGCAGTACTTC.